This note documents a single T cell receptor beta chain sequence. Germline lookup yields CDR1 SGDLS and CDR2 YYNGEE. V was shortened by 3 bases and J by 2 bases, with 12 bases between the two germline ends. The CDR3 extends over 14 amino acids. Adults of Caucasian background living in Nashville, Tennessee made up all donors. When replicate PCRs were run on sorted subsets, they used approximately 0.2 ug DNA, about 30,000 T cell genomes. The repertoire was sequenced with immunoSEQ multiplex PCR; TCRdb's copy has only in-frame clones and lacks some. The sample records just under 95,000 clones, 68% being singletons. The entry originates in a study of shared clonotypes between healthy human individuals. On the study more broadly: Two women and a few men aged 18 to 49 served as donors. Each donor's CD8 memory used one plate, CD8 naive two, each CD4 subset three.

Sequencing was carried out using memory CD8+ T cells sorted from blood. Subset specified: CD45RO+ cells pooled with CCR7-negative TemRA cells. The sequence came from a man younger than 45 in good health. The chain couples TRBV9 to TRBJ2-7; D gene uncertain. As DNA, the CDR3 is TGTGCCAGCAGCGCCCCTTCCCCTCCCTACGAGCAGTACTTC. Residues: CASSAPSPPYEQYF.